This T cell receptor beta chain was observed in a study of blood T cell repertoires in COVID-19. This CDR3 region has 13 residues. V lost 4 bases, J lost 5 bases, and 12 bases lay in between. Germline CDR1 is SGHRS and CDR2 is YFSETQ. Recruits, aged roughly 18 to 100 years, lived in around 24 US areas. Which cohort a participant joined came from the clinical history participants gave. The study counted Cohort 3 donors as recovered given two negative PCRs, clearance, or symptom resolution. The data were produced by immunoSEQ multiplex PCR, yet TCRdb's version contains in-frame clones alone and is incomplete. This sample yields roughly 500,000 clones, of which 70% to 90% are seen a single time; 1.8% belongs to the top ten.

The TCR sequence derives from a woman between 35 and 50 years old who had recovered from COVID-19. This chain connects TRBV5-1 to TRBJ2-5; D is unclear. The sequenced sample consisted of PBMCs or T cells enriched from blood (not recorded which). This CDR3 reads CASSPNYKETQYF. The CDR3 bases are TGCGCCAGCAGCCCGAACTACAAGGAGACCCAGTACTTC.